This T cell receptor (beta chain) is drawn from a study of T-cell reconstitution after alpha-beta-depleted transplantation in children. Study-level findings and limits: At around two months after transplant, the alpha-beta T cells were reportedly derived from several hundred expanded clones that came from non-depleted graft cells.

Using unique molecular identifiers, the investigators prepared the TCRbeta library. TCRdb recomputed calls from the PCR reads with MiXCR, one row per CDR3 protein. Here the sample spans approximately 110,000 distinct CDR3 sequences, roughly 24% being singletons. Germline assignment: CDR1 DFQATT and CDR2 SNEGSKA (reference sequence). The CDR3 loop spans 14 amino acids. V lost 1 base, J lost 0 bases, and 10 bases lay in between. Ten or more counts support this clonotype. Its antigen is currently unknown. The receptor was derived from a male patient under 10 years old who had a stem cell transplant for chronic granulomatous disease, so the T cells may come from the graft donor. This specimen was PBMCs, mostly from graft donor cells, taken 180 days after TCRalphabeta/CD19-depleted stem cell transplant. The chain is built from TRBV20-1 and TRBJ2-7; the D gene could be TRBD1 or TRBD2 (6 bases each). CDR3 bases: TGCAGTGCTAGAGGAGGGGGGAGCTCCTACGAGCAGTACTTC. It is translated as CSARGGGSSYEQYF.